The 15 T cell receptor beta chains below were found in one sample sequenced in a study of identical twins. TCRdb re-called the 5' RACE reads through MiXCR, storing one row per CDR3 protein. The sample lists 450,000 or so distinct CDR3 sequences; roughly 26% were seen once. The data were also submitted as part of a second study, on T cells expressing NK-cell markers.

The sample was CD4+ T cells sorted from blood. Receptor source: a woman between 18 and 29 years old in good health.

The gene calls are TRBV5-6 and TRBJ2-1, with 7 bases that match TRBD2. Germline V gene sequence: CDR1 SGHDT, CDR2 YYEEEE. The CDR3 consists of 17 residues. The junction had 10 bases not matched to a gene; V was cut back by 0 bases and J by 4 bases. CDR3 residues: CASSLVVGGGYYNEQFF. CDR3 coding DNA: TGTGCCAGCAGCTTGGTTGTGGGGGGGGGGTATTACAATGAGCAGTTCTTC. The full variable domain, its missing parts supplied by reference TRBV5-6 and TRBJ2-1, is DAGVTQSPTHLIKTRGQQVTLRCSPKSGHDTVSWYQQALGQGPQFIFQYYEEEERQRGNFPDRFSGHQFPNYSSELNVNALLLGDSALYLCASSLVVGGGYYNEQFFGPGTRLTVL.

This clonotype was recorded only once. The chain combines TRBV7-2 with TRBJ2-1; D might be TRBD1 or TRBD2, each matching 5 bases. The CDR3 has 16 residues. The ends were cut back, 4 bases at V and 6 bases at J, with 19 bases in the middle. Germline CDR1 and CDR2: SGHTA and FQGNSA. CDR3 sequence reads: CASSSRRTGRGNEQFF. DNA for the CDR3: TGTGCCAGCAGCTCGCGCCGGACTGGTAGGGGCAATGAGCAGTTCTTC.

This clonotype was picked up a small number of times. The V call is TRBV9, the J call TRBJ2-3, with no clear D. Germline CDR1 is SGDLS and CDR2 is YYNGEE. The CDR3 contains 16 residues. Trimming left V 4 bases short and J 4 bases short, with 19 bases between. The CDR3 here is CASSPSGSQTADTQYF. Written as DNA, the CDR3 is TGTGCCAGCAGCCCCTCAGGAAGCCAAACGGCAGATACGCAGTATTTT.

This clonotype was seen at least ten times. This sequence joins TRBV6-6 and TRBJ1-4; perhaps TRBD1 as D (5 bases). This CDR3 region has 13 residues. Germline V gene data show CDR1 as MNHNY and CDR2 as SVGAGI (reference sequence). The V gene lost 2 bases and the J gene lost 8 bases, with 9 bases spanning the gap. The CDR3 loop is CASSYRGGEKLFF. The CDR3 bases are TGTGCCAGCAGTTACAGGGGAGGAGAAAAACTGTTTTTT.

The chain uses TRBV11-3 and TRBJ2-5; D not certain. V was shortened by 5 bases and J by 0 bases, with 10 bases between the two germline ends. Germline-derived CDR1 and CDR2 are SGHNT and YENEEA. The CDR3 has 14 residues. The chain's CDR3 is CASSQNRYQETQYF. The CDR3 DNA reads TGTGCCAGCAGCCAGAACCGGTACCAAGAGACCCAGTACTTC.

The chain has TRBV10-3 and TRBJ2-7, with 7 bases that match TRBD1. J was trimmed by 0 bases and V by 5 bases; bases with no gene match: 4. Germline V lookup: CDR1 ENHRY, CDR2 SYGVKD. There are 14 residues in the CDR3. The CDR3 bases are TGTGCCATCAGTCCCAGGGGGTCCTCCTACGAGCAGTACTTC. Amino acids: CAISPRGSSYEQYF.

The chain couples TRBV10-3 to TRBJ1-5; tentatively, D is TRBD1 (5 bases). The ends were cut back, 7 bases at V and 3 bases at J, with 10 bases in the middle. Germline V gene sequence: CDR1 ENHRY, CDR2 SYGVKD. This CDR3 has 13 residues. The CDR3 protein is CAITPGPNQPQHF. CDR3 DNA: TGTGCCATCACGCCAGGGCCCAATCAGCCCCAGCATTTT.

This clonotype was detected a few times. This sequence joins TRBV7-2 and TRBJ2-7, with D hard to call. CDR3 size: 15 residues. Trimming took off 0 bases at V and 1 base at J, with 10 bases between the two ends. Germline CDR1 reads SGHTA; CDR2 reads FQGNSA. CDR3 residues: CASSLATTASYEQYF. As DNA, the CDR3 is TGTGCCAGCAGCTTAGCGACGACGGCATCCTACGAGCAGTACTTC. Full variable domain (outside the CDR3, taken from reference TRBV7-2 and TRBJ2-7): GAGVSQSPSNKVTEKGKDVELRCDPISGHTALYWYRQSLGQGLEFLIYFQGNSAPDKSGLPSDRFSAERTGGSVSTLTIQRTQQEDSAVYLCASSLATTASYEQYFGPGTRLTVT.

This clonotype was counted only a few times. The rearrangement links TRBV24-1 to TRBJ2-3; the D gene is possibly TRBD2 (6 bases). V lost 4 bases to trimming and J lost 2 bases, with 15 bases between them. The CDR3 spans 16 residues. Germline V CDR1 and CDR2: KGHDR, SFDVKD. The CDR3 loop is CATSDPDGGDTDTQYF. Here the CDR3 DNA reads TGTGCCACCAGTGACCCCGACGGGGGTGACACAGATACGCAGTATTTT.

CDR3 DNA sequence: TGCGCCAGCAGCACGGGACAGAATAATGAAAAACTGTTTTTT. This gives the protein CASSTGQNNEKLFF. V usage is TRBV5-1 and J usage is TRBJ1-4, with TRBD1 identical over 7 bases. The V segment lost 4 bases and the J segment 4 bases; nucleotides outside the gene matches: 4. The CDR3 is made up of 14 amino acids. From germline, CDR1 is SGHRS and CDR2 YFSETQ.

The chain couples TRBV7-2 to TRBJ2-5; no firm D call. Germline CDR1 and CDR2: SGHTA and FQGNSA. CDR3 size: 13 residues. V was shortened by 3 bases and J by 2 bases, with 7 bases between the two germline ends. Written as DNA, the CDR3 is TGTGCCAGCAGCTTCGTCAGACAAGAGACCCAGTACTTC. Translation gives CASSFVRQETQYF.

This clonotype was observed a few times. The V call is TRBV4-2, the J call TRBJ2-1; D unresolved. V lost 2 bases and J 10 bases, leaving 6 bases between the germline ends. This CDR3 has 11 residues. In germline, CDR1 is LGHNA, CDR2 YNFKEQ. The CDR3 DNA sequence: TGTGCCAGCAGCCAAAACCGCGAGCAGTTCTTC. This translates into CASSQNREQFF.

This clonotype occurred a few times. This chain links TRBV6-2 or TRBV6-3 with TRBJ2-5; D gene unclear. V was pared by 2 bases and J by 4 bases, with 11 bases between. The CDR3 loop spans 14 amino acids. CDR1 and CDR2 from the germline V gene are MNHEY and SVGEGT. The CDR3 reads CASSYDGMRETQYF. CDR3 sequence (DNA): TGTGCCAGCAGTTACGATGGGATGAGAGAGACCCAGTACTTC.

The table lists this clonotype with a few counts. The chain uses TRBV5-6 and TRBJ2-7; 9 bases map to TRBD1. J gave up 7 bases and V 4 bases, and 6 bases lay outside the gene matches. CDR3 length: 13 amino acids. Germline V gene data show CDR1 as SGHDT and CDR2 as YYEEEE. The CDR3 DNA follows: TGTGCCAGCAGCCGGGACAGGGTGGGGGAGCAGTACTTC. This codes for CASSRDRVGEQYF.

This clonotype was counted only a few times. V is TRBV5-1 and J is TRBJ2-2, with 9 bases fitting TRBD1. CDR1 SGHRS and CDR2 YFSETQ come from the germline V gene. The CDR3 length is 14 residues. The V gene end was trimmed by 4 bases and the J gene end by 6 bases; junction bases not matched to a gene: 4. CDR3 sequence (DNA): TGCGCCAGCAGCCCCGGGGACAGGGCCGGGGAGCTGTTTTTT. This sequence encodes CASSPGDRAGELFF.